The 14 T cell receptor beta chains below all came from one sample that was sequenced in a study of T cells in Graves' hyperthyroidism and ophthalmopathy (dated by TCRdb to the late 2010s). The library came from multiplex PCR. Data came from an Illumina HiSeq 2000. TCR beta CDR3 regions were amplified from RNA transcripts. A first-round RT-PCR of the TCR CDR3 used the HTBI primer set with the Qiagen OneStep RT-PCR kit. TCRdb passed the public sequencing reads through fastp at Q25 and MiXCR, retaining productive beta sequences. Each record represents a unique CDR3 protein, reported with the most common genes and DNA among its rows. In this sample the table shows around 560,000 distinct CDR3 sequences, around 17% of which occur a single time. The leading ten clones occupy approximately 20% of the sample. Sequencing was carried out using blood. Receptors originate from a woman aged 18-35 years with Graves' hyperthyroidism.

The chain links TRBV27 to TRBJ2-1; tentatively, D is TRBD1 (6 bases). Trimming took 4 bases from V and 8 from J, leaving 15 bases between them. Germline CDR1 is MNHEY and CDR2 is SMNVEV (reference sequence). There are 14 residues in the CDR3. CDR3 DNA sequence: TGTGCCAGCAGTTCCCCTGACAGGCGCGATGAGCAGTTCTTC. The encoded protein is CASSSPDRRDEQFF.

The chain carries TRBV19 and TRBJ1-2, with D perhaps TRBD1 (5 bases). This CDR3 is built from 14 residues. Germline-derived CDR1 and CDR2 are LNHDA and SQIVND (reference sequence). Trimming left V 5 bases short and J 3 bases short, with 13 bases between. CDR3 nucleotide sequence: TGTGCCAGTAGTGCAGATGACAGATACTATGGCTACACCTTC. It codes for CASSADDRYYGYTF.

The rearrangement uses TRBV6-6 and TRBJ2-3, with D possibly called TRBD1 or TRBD2 (5 bases each). CDR1 is MNHNY and CDR2 is SVGAGI in the germline V gene (reference sequence). The V gene lost 1 base and the J gene lost 0 bases, with 8 bases spanning the gap. This CDR3 is built from 15 residues. This chain's CDR3 is CASSYLGVSTDTQYF. CDR3 DNA: TGTGCCAGCAGTTACTTGGGGGTTAGCACAGATACGCAGTATTTT.

This clonotype was detected many times. The chain combines TRBV7-2 with TRBJ1-4; 7 bases match TRBD1. The CDR3 totals 14 residues. The germline CDR1 and CDR2 sequences are SGHTA and FQGNSA. Losses at the gene ends were 6 bases for V and 8 bases for J; bases not matched to a gene: 9. CDR3 sequence: CASSLGGGGEKLFF. CDR3 DNA sequence: TGTGCCAGCAGTTTGGGAGGGGGCGGAGAAAAACTGTTTTTT.

This clonotype came up many times. The chain's CDR3 is CASTPGDRAIYGYTF. The CDR3, as DNA: TGTGCCAGCACCCCTGGGGACAGGGCGATCTATGGCTACACCTTC. The chain couples TRBV7-9 to TRBJ1-2; 9 bases fit TRBD1. The ends lost 7 bases at V and 4 bases at J; junction bases unmatched: 10. Germline V gene lookup returns CDR1 SEHNR and CDR2 FQNEAQ (reference sequence). CDR3 length: 15 amino acids.

This clonotype was found a few times. This sequence joins TRBV5-1 and TRBJ2-5; TRBD2 is a possible D gene (5 bases). With 3 bases removed from V and 5 bases from J, the gap between germline ends came to 17 bases. Germline CDR1 SGHRS, CDR2 YFSETQ. The CDR3 covers 15 residues. The CDR3, as DNA: TGCGCCAGCAGCTCAACCCGGGAACCCGGGGAGACCCAGTACTTC. It yields the protein CASSSTREPGETQYF.

This clonotype has a handful of counts. The CDR3 bases are TGCAGCGTTGAATTTTTTGGCGGGGGCCACAGGGGCCAAAACAACAATGAGCAGTTCTTC. This codes for CSVEFFGGGHRGQNNNEQFF. The chain uses TRBV29-1 and TRBJ2-1; either TRBD1 or TRBD2 may supply D (7 bases each). The germline gives CDR1 SQVTM, CDR2 ANQGSEA. Trimming took 2 bases from V and 5 from J, leaving 31 bases between them. This CDR3 is built from 20 residues.

The sample holds a few counts of this clonotype. CDR3 in DNA: TGCAGCGTTGAAGATGGTCTAGCGGGAGGCGAGCAGTTCTTC. Translated: CSVEDGLAGGEQFF. This chain links TRBV29-1 with TRBJ2-1, with 11 bases identical to TRBD2. Germline lookup yields CDR1 SQVTM and CDR2 ANQGSEA. The CDR3 covers 14 residues. With 0 bases clipped from V and 10 bases from J, the junction kept 5 bases outside the gene matches.

This clonotype came up many times. The J gene is TRBJ1-5, the V gene TRBV11-2; 10 bases are shared with TRBD1. With V trimmed by 9 bases and J by 7 bases, 9 bases remained unmatched. The CDR3 runs 14 residues. Germline CDR1 reads SGHAT; CDR2 reads FQNNGV. Here the CDR3 DNA reads TGTGCCAGTTCAGGGACAGGGGTGGGACAGCCCCAGCATTTT. It is translated as CASSGTGVGQPQHF. Supplemented by reference TRBV11-2 and TRBJ1-5, the full variable domain reads EAGVAQSPRYKIIEKRQSVAFWCNPISGHATLYWYQQILGQGPKLLIQFQNNGVVDDSQLPKDRFSAERLKGVDSTLKIQPAKLEDSAVYLCASSGTGVGQPQHFGDGTRLSIL.

The rearrangement joins TRBV10-1 to TRBJ2-3, with D maybe TRBD2 (5 bases). Looked up from germline, CDR1 is WNHNN and CDR2 is SYGVQD (reference sequence). This CDR3 is 15 amino acids long. Trimming removed 0 bases at V and 2 bases at J, with 9 bases between. Here the CDR3 reads CASSESGLSTDTQYF. The DNA of the CDR3 is TGCGCCAGCAGTGAGTCCGGACTTTCCACAGATACGCAGTATTTT.

This clonotype was seen many times. The rearrangement joins TRBV5-1 to TRBJ2-7; 12 nucleotides match TRBD2. The CDR3 has 15 residues. Germline lookup yields CDR1 SGHRS and CDR2 YFSETQ. Losses at the gene ends were 3 bases for V and 2 bases for J; bases not matched to a gene: 3. CDR3 residues: CASSSGLAGPYEQYF. The CDR3 DNA sequence: TGCGCCAGCAGCTCAGGACTAGCGGGGCCCTACGAGCAGTACTTC.

The CDR3 region is CASSSRTGMNEKLFF. The CDR3 bases are TGTGCCAGCAGTTCCCGAACAGGAATGAATGAAAAACTGTTTTTT. V is TRBV28 and J is TRBJ1-4, with D perhaps TRBD1 (5 bases). The CDR3 length is 15 residues. With 4 bases removed from V and 5 bases from J, the gap between germline ends came to 14 bases. The germline gives CDR1 MDHEN, CDR2 SYDVKM.

This clonotype was counted a few times. V and J are TRBV7-9 and TRBJ2-1, with 8 bases lining up with TRBD2. The CDR3 runs to 17 residues. In germline, CDR1 is SEHNR, CDR2 FQNEAQ (reference sequence). Unmatched junction bases numbered 13, after V lost 2 bases and J lost 7 bases. CDR3 nucleotides: TGTGCCAGCAGCTTACGCAGCGGCAGCGGGGGACGGAATGAGCAGTTCTTC. Its translation is CASSLRSGSGGRNEQFF.

This clonotype was recorded once. The chain uses TRBV4-2 and TRBJ2-1; D possibly corresponds to TRBD2 (5 bases). The V end lost 0 bases, the J end lost 5 bases, and 11 bases lay between the germline ends. CDR1 and CDR2 from the germline V gene are LGHNA and YNFKEQ. The CDR3 totals 15 residues. For the CDR3, the DNA is TGTGCCAGCAGCCAAGATCAAGAGGGTCACAATGAGCAGTTCTTC. Translating gives CASSQDQEGHNEQFF.